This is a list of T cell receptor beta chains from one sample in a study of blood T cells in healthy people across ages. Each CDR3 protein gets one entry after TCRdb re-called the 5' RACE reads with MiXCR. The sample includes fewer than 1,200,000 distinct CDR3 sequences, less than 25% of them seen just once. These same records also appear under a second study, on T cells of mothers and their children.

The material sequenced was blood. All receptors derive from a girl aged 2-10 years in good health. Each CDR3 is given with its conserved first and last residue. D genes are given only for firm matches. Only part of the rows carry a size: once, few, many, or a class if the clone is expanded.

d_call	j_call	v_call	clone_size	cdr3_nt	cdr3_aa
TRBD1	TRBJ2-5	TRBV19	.	TGTGCCAGTAGTGCGACAGGGGGGCTTCAAGAGACCCAGTACTTC	CASSATGGLQETQYF
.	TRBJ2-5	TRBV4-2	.	TGTGCCAGCAGCCCGCGGGACTCCGAGGGGGAAGAGCAGTACTTC	CASSPRDSEGEEQYF
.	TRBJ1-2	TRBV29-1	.	TGCAGCGTTGATCCAGGGAACTATGGCTACACCTTC	CSVDPGNYGYTF
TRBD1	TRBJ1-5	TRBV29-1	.	TGCAGCGTAAAATCAGGGGGAAATCAGCCCCAGCATTTT	CSVKSGGNQPQHF
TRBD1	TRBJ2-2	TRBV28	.	TGTGCCAGCCGCAATACAGGGGGTAATATTCACGGGGAGCTGTTTTTT	CASRNTGGNIHGELFF
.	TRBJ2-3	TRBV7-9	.	TGTGCCAGCCGTACTTCTAGCACAGATACGCAGTATTTT	CASRTSSTDTQYF
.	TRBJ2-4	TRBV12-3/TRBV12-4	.	TGTGCCAGCAGATGGGAAGGCAAAAACATTCAGTACTTC	CASRWEGKNIQYF
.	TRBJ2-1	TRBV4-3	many	TGCGCCAGCAGCCAAGCGGGGGACCCTGAGCAGTTCTTC	CASSQAGDPEQFF
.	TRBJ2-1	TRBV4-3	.	TGCGCCAGCAGCCCACCTTACACAGAATCATCTGGGGGGCACAATGAGCAGTTCTTC	CASSPPYTESSGGHNEQFF
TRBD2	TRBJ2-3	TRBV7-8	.	TGTGCCAGCAGCTTAAGAACAGGGACTAGTAGGGGAGATACGCAGTATTTT	CASSLRTGTSRGDTQYF
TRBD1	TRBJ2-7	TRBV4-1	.	TGCGCCAGCAGCCGATGGGGACAGACCTACGAGCAGTACTTC	CASSRWGQTYEQYF
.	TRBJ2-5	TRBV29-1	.	TGCAGCGTTTCGTCCGAGGAGGGGATTATGGGACTGGAGACCCAGTACTTC	CSVSSEEGIMGLETQYF
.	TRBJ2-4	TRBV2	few	TGTGCCAGCAGTGAAAAAAACACTCAGTACTTC	CASSEKNTQYF
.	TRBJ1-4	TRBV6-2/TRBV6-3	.	TGTGCCAGCGCCGGCGATGAAAAACTGTTTTTT	CASAGDEKLFF
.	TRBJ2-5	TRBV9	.	TGTGCCAGCAGCGTAGGGACCCGCGGGGCGGAGACCCAGTACTTC	CASSVGTRGAETQYF
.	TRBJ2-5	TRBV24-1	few	TGTGCCACCAGTGAGTCGGGGGGCCCTGGAGAGACCCAGTACTTC	CATSESGGPGETQYF
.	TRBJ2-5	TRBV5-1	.	TGCGCCAGCAGCCTCCCCGTCGGCGGGATTTACCAAGAGACCCAGTACTTC	CASSLPVGGIYQETQYF
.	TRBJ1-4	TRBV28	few	TGTGCCAGCAGCCCCTATGAGGAAGTCGGAAAACTGTTTTTT	CASSPYEEVGKLFF
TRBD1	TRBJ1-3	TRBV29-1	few	TGCAGCGTTGAAGACCCCTGGGACAGGGGGCCCTCTGGAAACACCATATATTTT	CSVEDPWDRGPSGNTIYF
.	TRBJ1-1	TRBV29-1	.	TGCAGCGTGACCCGGGACAAGGACACTGAAGCTTTCTTT	CSVTRDKDTEAFF
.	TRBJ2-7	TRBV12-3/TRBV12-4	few	TGTGCCAGCCAAGCCTACGAGCAGTACTTC	CASQAYEQYF
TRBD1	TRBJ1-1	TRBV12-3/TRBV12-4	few	TGTGCCAGCAGTTTCACCATGACAGGGGACGCTTTCTTT	CASSFTMTGDAFF
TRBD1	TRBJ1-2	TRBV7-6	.	TGTGCCAGCAGCTTAGATAGTGGGGCGGGACAGCCCTTAGTCGGCTATGGCTACACCTTC	CASSLDSGAGQPLVGYGYTF
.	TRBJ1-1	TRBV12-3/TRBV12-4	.	TGTGCCAGCAGCCGCGCCAGGGTCTTAGCTGAAGCTTTCTTT	CASSRARVLAEAFF
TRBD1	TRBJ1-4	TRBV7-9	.	TGTGCCAGCAGCTTACGGGACAGGAGTGAAAAACTGTTTTTT	CASSLRDRSEKLFF
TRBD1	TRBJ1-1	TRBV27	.	TGTGCCAGCAGTTCGTGGGGGACAGGGACCACTGAAGCTTTCTTT	CASSSWGTGTTEAFF
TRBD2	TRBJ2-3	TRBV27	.	TGTGCCAGCAGTTATGAAGCTAGCGGGGGGGCTAGCACAGATACGCAGTATTTT	CASSYEASGGASTDTQYF
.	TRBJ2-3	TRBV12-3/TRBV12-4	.	TGTGCCAGCAGTGTCCGGGCAGATACGCAGTATTTT	CASSVRADTQYF
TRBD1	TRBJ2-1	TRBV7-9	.	TGTGCCAGCAGCCCTGGGACAGGGTTAGACTACAATGAGCCGTTCTTC	CASSPGTGLDYNEPFF
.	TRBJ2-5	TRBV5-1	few	TGCGCCAGCAGCTTGTCCCCTGGAGAGGGCCAAGAGACCCAGTACTTC	CASSLSPGEGQETQYF
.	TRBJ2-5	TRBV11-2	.	TGTGCCAGCAGCTTAGTTCATCAAGAGACCCAGTACTTC	CASSLVHQETQYF
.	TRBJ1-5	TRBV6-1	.	TGTGCCAGCAGTGAGGTAGGGGAACAGCCCCAGCATTTT	CASSEVGEQPQHF
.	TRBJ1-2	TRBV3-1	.	TGTGCCAGCAGCCAAGATGGGCCAGGGATGGGTGGCTACACCTTC	CASSQDGPGMGGYTF
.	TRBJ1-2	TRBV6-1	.	TGTGCCAGCAGTGAGGGGGCGGAAAGTGGCTACACCTTC	CASSEGAESGYTF
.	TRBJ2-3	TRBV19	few	TGTGCCAGTAGTATCGGACAAGATACGCAGTATTTT	CASSIGQDTQYF
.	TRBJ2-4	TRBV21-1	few	TGTGCCAGCAGCAAGAGGGGTGAAAACATTCAGTACTTC	CASSKRGENIQYF
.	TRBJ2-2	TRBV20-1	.	TGCGGGAAGCGGGCCCCGAACACCGGGGAGCTGTTTTTT	CGKRAPNTGELFF
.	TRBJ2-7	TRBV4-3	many	TGCGCCAGCAGCCAAGATAGGGGTTCCGAGCAGTACTTC	CASSQDRGSEQYF
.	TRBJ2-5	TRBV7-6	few	TGTGTCAGCAGCCAGACCCAAGGGACCCAGTACTTC	CVSSQTQGTQYF
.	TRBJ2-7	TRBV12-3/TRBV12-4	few	TGTGCCAGCAGTTTGGAGGAGCAGTACTTC	CASSLEEQYF
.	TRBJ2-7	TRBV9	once	TGTGCCAGCAGCGTAGGGGAGGTGACAGGCTCAGGGCAGTACTTC	CASSVGEVTGSGQYF
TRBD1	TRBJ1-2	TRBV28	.	TGTGCCAGCACCCCCCAGGGACAGGTCTTCTATGGCTACACCTTC	CASTPQGQVFYGYTF
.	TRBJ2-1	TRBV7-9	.	TGTGCCAGCAGCCCCAATAATGTCGATGAGCAGTTCTTC	CASSPNNVDEQFF
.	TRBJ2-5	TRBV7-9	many	TGTGCCAGCAGTAGTCCATCCCAAGAGACCCAGTACTTC	CASSSPSQETQYF
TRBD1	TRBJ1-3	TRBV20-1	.	TGCAGTGCCTTAGGGACAGCCTCTGGAAACACCATATATTTT	CSALGTASGNTIYF
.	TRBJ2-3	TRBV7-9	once	TGTGCCGGTGAGCCGGACACCTTCACAGATACGCAGTATTTT	CAGEPDTFTDTQYF
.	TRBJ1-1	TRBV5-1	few	TGCGCCAGCAGCTTGCTTCCAGGGAAGACTGAAGCTTTCTTT	CASSLLPGKTEAFF
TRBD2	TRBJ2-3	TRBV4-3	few	TGCGCCAGCAGCCAAGGCCCTAGCGGATCCACAGATACGCAGTATTTT	CASSQGPSGSTDTQYF
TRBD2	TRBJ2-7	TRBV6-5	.	TGTGCCAGCAGCTACGGACTAGCGGGGGATACCTACGAGCAGTACTTC	CASSYGLAGDTYEQYF
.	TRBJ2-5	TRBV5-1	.	TGCGCCAGCAACAACATGGGTGGGGAGACCCAGTACTTC	CASNNMGGETQYF
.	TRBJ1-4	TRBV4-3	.	TGCGCCAGCAGCCAGGACACACCCGAAAAACTGTTTTTT	CASSQDTPEKLFF
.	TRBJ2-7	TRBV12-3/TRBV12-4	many	TGTGCCAGCAGCCCCCCTAGTGCCTACGAGCAGTACTTC	CASSPPSAYEQYF
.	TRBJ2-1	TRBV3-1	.	TGTGCCAGCAGACTAGATCCCTACAATGAGCAGTTCTTC	CASRLDPYNEQFF
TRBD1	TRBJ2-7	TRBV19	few	TGTGCCAGTAGTACGACAGGGAACCACGAGCAGTACTTC	CASSTTGNHEQYF
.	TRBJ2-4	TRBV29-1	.	TGCAGCGTTGTCGACGGCCCAGGGGCCAAAAACATTCAGTACTTC	CSVVDGPGAKNIQYF
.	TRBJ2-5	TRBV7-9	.	TGTGCCAGCAGCTTCCCGGCAAGGCAGGGGAAAGAGACCCAGTACTTC	CASSFPARQGKETQYF
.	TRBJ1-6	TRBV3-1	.	TGTGCCAGCAGCGAAGAAACAGACTATAATTCACCCCTCCACTTT	CASSEETDYNSPLHF